This T cell receptor (beta chain) was profiled in a study of T cell responses to AZD1222 COVID-19 vaccine (dated by TCRdb to about 2021). Notes on the research overall: A total of 230 to 250 trial participants underwent TCR sequencing, of whom roughly 210 had received two doses of AZD1222 and 26 had received two doses of the MenACWY control vaccine. Trial participants were enrolled by age into 18-55, 56-69 and 70-plus year subgroups, with roughly 160, 29 and 62 TCR-sequenced participants respectively. Findings and caveats that apply to the study as a whole: After two AZD1222 doses, both the breadth and the depth of spike-specific TCRs were significantly higher than at day 0 and than in MenACWY recipients. The vaccine-associated CD4 TCRs covered the entire spike protein, and the dominant responses fell in regions 160-218 and 743-854. Nearly half of unique spike-specific TCRs reportedly recognized epitopes outside regions mutated in the B.1.351 and B.1.1.7 variants. In the small 56-69-year group, the increase in depth fell short of significance, most likely because of low power. Participants were mostly white British, with more females than males. The authors suggested clonal diversity may have been underestimated. Because no samples from the day 14 peak response were available, repertoires could be characterized only after the peak T cell response. Conclusions about previously exposed vaccinees are limited, since just six AZD1222 recipients were seropositive for SARS-CoV-2 at baseline.

The CDR3 runs 14 amino acids, cysteine and phenylalanine included. Just CDR3 DNA is preserved here, 42 bases in frame from base 1. The germline V gene supplies CDR1 LGHNA and CDR2 YNFKEQ. The junction shows trimming of 0 bases on V and 5 bases on J, plus 10 bases between the germline ends. Points on this clone: The target of this receptor is not known.

The meaning of the sample's time point label: baseline before first vaccination. Vaccinee samples came from UK trials COV001 and COV002, including a single-blind randomized controlled phase 2/3 trial of AZD1222 (ChAdOx1 nCoV-19) in healthy adults. For TCRbeta chain sequencing, PBMC samples were collected from trial participants at day 0 and at day 28 after the second dose. The CDR3 regions of human TCRbeta chains were analyzed by immunosequencing. In the original analysis: TCRs in the repertoires were compared against a reference library of SARS-CoV-2-specific TCRs that had been generated with the MIRA antigen-specificity platform. Breadth was defined as the fraction of unique TCRs that were SARS-CoV-2-associated, and depth was defined as the fraction of total T cells that were SARS-CoV-2-associated. Using the MIRA data, each spike-specific TCR was assigned both to the spike region to which the TCR was reactive and to a CD4 or CD8 class. Log10-transformed breadth and depth values were compared by one-way ANOVA with Sidak's multiple comparisons tests. TCRdb provides this immuneACCESS table in a form limited to in-frame rearrangements. Some clones are lacking; in checked studies, under half of them reflect an unresolved V gene, and why the rest are absent is not known. The V and J calls and clone size come from that table; D and trimming were worked out from the DNA. This sample's table lists 150,000 or so clones. The top ten constitute approximately 2% of the sample.

This sequence originates from an adult in good health. The rearrangement joined TRBV4-2 to TRBJ2-5; TRBD2 might be the D gene, on 6 matching bases. Material: peripheral blood. The CDR3 reads CASSQDSGVETQYF. The sequenced DNA: TGTGCCAGCAGCCAAGATTCGGGGGTGGAGACCCAGTACTTC.